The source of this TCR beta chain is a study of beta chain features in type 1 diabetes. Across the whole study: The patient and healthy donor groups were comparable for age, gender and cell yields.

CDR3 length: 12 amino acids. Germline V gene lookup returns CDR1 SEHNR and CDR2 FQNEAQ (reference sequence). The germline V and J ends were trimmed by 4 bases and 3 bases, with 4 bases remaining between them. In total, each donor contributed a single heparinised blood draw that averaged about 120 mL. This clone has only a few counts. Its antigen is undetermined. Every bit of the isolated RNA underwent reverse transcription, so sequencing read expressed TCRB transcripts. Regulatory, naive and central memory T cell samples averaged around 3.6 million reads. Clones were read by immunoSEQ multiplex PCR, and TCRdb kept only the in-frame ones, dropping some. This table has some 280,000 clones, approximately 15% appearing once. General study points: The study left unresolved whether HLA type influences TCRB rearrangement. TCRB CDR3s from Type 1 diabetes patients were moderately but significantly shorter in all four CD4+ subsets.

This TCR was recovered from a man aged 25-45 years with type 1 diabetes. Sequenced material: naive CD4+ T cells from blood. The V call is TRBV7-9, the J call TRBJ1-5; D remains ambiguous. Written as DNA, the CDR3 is TGTGCCAGCAGCTCCGTCAATCAGCCCCAGCATTTT. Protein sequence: CASSSVNQPQHF.